The 32 T cell receptor beta chains below all came from one sample that was sequenced in a study of T cells in Graves' hyperthyroidism and ophthalmopathy. Authors of the study amplified TCR beta CDR3 regions from RNA transcripts. HTBI primers drove first-round RT-PCR of the TCR CDR3. TCRdb called the multiplex PCR reads again in MiXCR, with one record for every CDR3 protein. The table lists approximately 600,000 distinct CDR3 sequences, less than 25% of them singletons. The sequencing sample was made of blood. These receptors were taken from a young man with Graves' ophthalmopathy.

In the case of this clonotype: A much larger clonotype is one base distant, so this may be a read error. V is TRBV11-3 and J is TRBJ1-2, with 8 bases aligning to TRBD1. J was trimmed by 1 base and V by 5 bases; bases with no gene match: 15. The CDR3 sequence is 18 residues long. Germline V gives CDR1 SGHNT, CDR2 YENEEA. The CDR3 spells CASSPHRDRLFLNYGYTF. CDR3 nucleotide sequence: TGTGCCAGCAGCCCCCACCGGGACAGGTTATTTCTTAACTATGGCTACACCTTC.

The chain combines TRBV27 with TRBJ1-4; D unresolved. Germline values: CDR1 MNHEY, CDR2 SMNVEV (reference sequence). CDR3 length: 15 residues. The ends were cut back, 3 bases at V and 8 bases at J, with 16 bases in the middle. In DNA form, the CDR3 reads TGTGCCAGCAGTTTTTTACCGGGGATGGGGGAAAAACTGTTTTTT. This codes for CASSFLPGMGEKLFF.

This chain joins TRBV6-1 and TRBJ2-7; TRBD1 or TRBD2 may be the D gene (5 bases each). V lost 6 bases and J 2 bases, leaving 17 bases between the germline ends. CDR1 and CDR2 from the germline V gene are MNHNS and SASEGT. The CDR3 is 15 residues long. This chain's CDR3 is CASSGFGTETYEQYF. As DNA, the CDR3 is TGTGCCAGCAGCGGCTTTGGGACGGAGACCTACGAGCAGTACTTC.

In this sample, this clonotype turned up a few times. CDR3 sequence (DNA): TGTGCCAGCAGCGTAGACAGGGGGACAGATACGCAGTATTTT. It is translated as CASSVDRGTDTQYF. The chain has TRBV9 and TRBJ2-3, with 8 bases aligning to TRBD1. From germline, CDR1 is SGDLS and CDR2 YYNGEE. With V trimmed by 0 bases and J by 3 bases, 0 bases remained unmatched. The CDR3 totals 14 residues.

V and J are TRBV4-1 and TRBJ1-5; D is ambiguous. The CDR3 is 15 amino acids. The germline V gene encodes CDR1 MGHRA and CDR2 YSYEKL. With 1 base removed from V and 5 bases from J, the gap between germline ends came to 12 bases. Here the CDR3 reads CASSQVFGGDQPQHF. Written as DNA, the CDR3 is TGCGCCAGCAGCCAAGTCTTCGGCGGCGATCAGCCCCAGCATTTT.

This clonotype came up many times. The rearrangement uses TRBV12-3 or TRBV12-4 and TRBJ2-1, with TRBD1 as a possible D gene (6 bases). The CDR3 is 15 residues long. Trimming shortened V by 6 bases and J by 4 bases, and 16 bases separated the two germline ends. CDR3 DNA: TGTGCCAGCAGCCTTACAGGGACCTTTTACAATGAGCAGTTCTTC. Its translation: CASSLTGTFYNEQFF.

This clonotype was picked up a small number of times. The V and J genes are TRBV7-9 and TRBJ2-3, with 11 bases that match TRBD2. CDR3 length: 15 residues. The germline V gene encodes CDR1 SEHNR and CDR2 FQNEAQ (reference sequence). Losses at the gene ends were 6 bases for V and 4 bases for J; bases not matched to a gene: 6. CDR3 in amino acids: CASSKLAGDADTQYF. Written as DNA, the CDR3 is TGTGCCAGCAGTAAACTAGCGGGAGACGCAGATACGCAGTATTTT.

This clonotype appeared many times. The rearrangement uses TRBV4-3 and TRBJ1-5, with D uncertain. CDR3 size: 15 residues. V was shortened by 0 bases and J by 4 bases, with 10 bases between the two germline ends. Per the germline V gene, CDR1 is LGHNA and CDR2 is YSLEER. The CDR3 DNA follows: TGCGCCAGCAGCCAAGATCGGCAGGAGAATCAGCCCCAGCATTTT. Translated, it gives CASSQDRQENQPQHF.

This rearrangement joins TRBV19 to TRBJ1-1, with 7 positions matching TRBD1. The CDR3 is made up of 16 amino acids. V shed 6 bases and J 3 bases; nucleotides not matched to a gene: 13. Germline V CDR1 and CDR2: LNHDA, SQIVND (reference sequence). CDR3 bases: TGTGCCAGTAGAAAAGCAGTCCGACAGGGAGACACTGAAGCTTTCTTT. It encodes CASRKAVRQGDTEAFF.

The gene calls are TRBV12-5 and TRBJ2-7; D is possibly TRBD2 (6 bases). This CDR3 is built from 12 residues. The V end was cut by 9 bases, the J end by 3 bases, with 12 bases between. Germline CDR1 is LGHNT and CDR2 is FRNRAP. The CDR3 loop reads CARTGDIYEQYF. In DNA, the CDR3 is TGTGCTAGAACGGGGGATATCTACGAGCAGTACTTC.

V is TRBV19 and J is TRBJ2-3, with 13 bases lining up with TRBD2. The CDR3 contains 17 residues. V was clipped by 6 bases and J by 6 bases; unmatched bases: 12. The germline V gene has CDR1 LNHDA and CDR2 SQIVND (reference sequence). CDR3 sequence: CASRSSTGLAGEDTQYF. CDR3 nucleotides: TGTGCCAGTAGATCCTCCACCGGACTAGCGGGGGAGGATACGCAGTATTTT.

In regard to this clonotype: A much larger clonotype is one base distant, so this may be a read error. V is TRBV28 and J is TRBJ1-1, with D perhaps TRBD1 (5 bases). From germline, CDR1 is MDHEN and CDR2 SYDVKM. Deletions cut 3 bases from V and 0 bases from J, with 23 bases between. The CDR3 loop spans 19 amino acids. The CDR3 sequence: CASSLNRRGGGGVNTEAFF. CDR3 DNA sequence: TGTGCCAGCAGTTTGAACAGGAGGGGTGGTGGGGGGGTGAACACTGAAGCTTTCTTT.

A few counts support this clonotype. The rearrangement links TRBV3-1 to TRBJ1-5; D is perhaps TRBD1 (6 bases). The CDR3 is 14 amino acids. V lost 4 bases, J lost 7 bases, and 14 bases lay in between. The germline CDR1 and CDR2 sequences are LGHDT and YNNKEL (reference sequence). CDR3 protein: CASSRDTGSQPQHF. The CDR3 DNA sequence: TGTGCCAGCAGCCGGGACACGGGGTCCCAGCCCCAGCATTTT.

In its sample, this clonotype was seen a few times. The genes are TRBV10-3 and TRBJ2-1; a possible D gene is TRBD2 (6 bases). The CDR3 is 16 amino acids. Trimming removed 2 bases at V and 4 bases at J, with 15 bases between. The germline CDR1 and CDR2 sequences are ENHRY and SYGVKD. DNA of the CDR3: TGTGCCATCAGTGAGCGGACTACGCAATCGTACAATGAGCAGTTCTTC. Its protein is CAISERTTQSYNEQFF.

The V gene is TRBV6-2 or TRBV6-3, the J gene TRBJ1-4; D not certain. Trimming left V 6 bases short and J 12 bases short, with 20 bases between. The CDR3 has 14 residues. Looked up from germline, CDR1 is MNHEY and CDR2 is SVGEGT. CDR3 residues: CASSLGNEVEELFF. The CDR3 coding sequence is TGTGCCAGCAGCTTAGGCAACGAGGTGGAAGAACTGTTTTTT.

The chain recombines TRBV20-1 with TRBJ2-5; D not certain. V lost 6 bases and J 4 bases, leaving 15 bases between the germline ends. The CDR3 runs to 13 residues. CDR1 DFQATT and CDR2 SNEGSKA come from the germline V gene (reference sequence). Written as DNA, the CDR3 is TGCAGTGCCACCTGGGAAGGGTTAGAGACCCAGTACTTC. It encodes CSATWEGLETQYF.

This chain links TRBV2 with TRBJ1-3; unclear D gene. Trimming took off 3 bases at V and 4 bases at J, with 13 bases between the two ends. This CDR3 has 15 amino acids. Germline lookup yields CDR1 SNHLY and CDR2 FYNNEI. DNA of the CDR3: TGTGCCAGCAGTGATGGTAGGGTTGGAGGAAACACCATATATTTT. This translates into CASSDGRVGGNTIYF.

The V gene is TRBV29-1, the J gene TRBJ2-1, with 11 bases matching TRBD2. This CDR3 contains 17 residues. Germline CDR1 SQVTM, CDR2 ANQGSEA. Trimming took 3 bases from V and 3 from J; bases not matched to a gene: 10. In DNA form, the CDR3 reads TGCAGCGTTGATGTACTAGCGGGAGCACAGGGCTACAATGAGCAGTTCTTC. This encodes CSVDVLAGAQGYNEQFF.

The chain recombines TRBV28 with TRBJ2-6, with 7 positions matching TRBD1. V trimming: 7 bases; J trimming: 2 bases; junction bases outside the gene matches: 8. CDR3 length equals 16 residues. Germline lookup yields CDR1 MDHEN and CDR2 SYDVKM. DNA of the CDR3: TGTGCCAGCAAGAAGGGACAGAGGACTGGGGCCAACGTCCTGACTTTC. Its protein is CASKKGQRTGANVLTF.

This clonotype appeared many times. This chain connects TRBV20-1 to TRBJ1-1; TRBD1 agrees at 7 bases. CDR3 length: 15 amino acids. Per germline, CDR1 DFQATT and CDR2 SNEGSKA (reference sequence). With 0 bases clipped from V and 5 bases from J, the junction kept 9 bases outside the gene matches. CDR3 residues: CSARDWLQGRTEAFF. CDR3 coding DNA: TGCAGTGCTAGAGATTGGTTACAGGGGAGGACTGAAGCTTTCTTT.

The chain carries TRBV7-2 and TRBJ1-3; D not resolved. Trimming pared 5 bases from V and 0 bases from J, leaving 8 bases between. Germline CDR1 and CDR2: SGHTA and FQGNSA. CDR3 length: 14 residues. The CDR3 protein is CASSLHLSGNTIYF. The CDR3, as DNA: TGTGCCAGCAGCCTACATCTCTCTGGAAACACCATATATTTT.

This clonotype was detected ten times or more. The rearrangement uses TRBV11-2 and TRBJ2-7, with a tentative D call TRBD1 (5 bases). Germline V gives CDR1 SGHAT, CDR2 FQNNGV. V lost 4 bases and J 3 bases, leaving 10 bases between the germline ends. The CDR3 loop spans 13 amino acids. The CDR3 nucleotides are TGTGCCAGCAGCTGGGGCCTAGGCTACGAGCAGTACTTC. It is translated as CASSWGLGYEQYF. Supplemented by reference TRBV11-2 and TRBJ2-7, the full variable domain reads EAGVAQSPRYKIIEKRQSVAFWCNPISGHATLYWYQQILGQGPKLLIQFQNNGVVDDSQLPKDRFSAERLKGVDSTLKIQPAKLEDSAVYLCASSWGLGYEQYFGPGTRLTVT.

There are a few counts of this clonotype. The chain is built from TRBV5-5 and TRBJ1-1, with D uncertain. Germline CDR1 is SGHKS and CDR2 is YYEKEE (reference sequence). Trimming cost V 1 base and J 1 base, with 11 bases left between them. The CDR3 covers 15 residues. The CDR3: CASSLKQTWNTEAFF. CDR3 in DNA: TGTGCCAGCAGCTTGAAACAGACATGGAACACTGAAGCTTTCTTT.

This clonotype has a handful of counts. The chain uses TRBV10-3 and TRBJ1-5, with 10 bases aligning to TRBD1. After removal of 11 bases from V and 5 bases from J, the junction contained 6 bases not matched to a gene. Per germline, CDR1 ENHRY and CDR2 SYGVKD. The CDR3 has 13 residues. CDR3 amino acids: CAAAGTGDQPQHF. The CDR3 region has the DNA TGTGCCGCGGCCGGGACAGGGGATCAGCCCCAGCATTTT.

V usage is TRBV20-1 and J usage is TRBJ2-7; D is ambiguous. Trimming shortened V by 0 bases and J by 3 bases, and 18 bases separated the two germline ends. This CDR3 has 16 residues. Germline V CDR1 and CDR2: DFQATT, SNEGSKA (reference sequence). The DNA of the CDR3 is TGCAGTGCTAGAGATCGAGAGGAACAGAAAGGCTACGAGCAGTACTTC. This translates into CSARDREEQKGYEQYF.

The table lists this clonotype with many counts. This chain links TRBV27 with TRBJ2-7; either TRBD1 or TRBD2 may fit D (5 bases each). Germline-derived CDR1 and CDR2 are MNHEY and SMNVEV (reference sequence). With 3 bases removed from V and 1 base from J, the gap between germline ends came to 19 bases. The CDR3 has 17 amino acids. The CDR3, as DNA: TGTGCCAGCAGTTTGGGACCACCCAGAGACAGTTCCTACGAGCAGTACTTC. This gives the protein CASSLGPPRDSSYEQYF.

This clonotype was counted only a few times. The V and J genes are TRBV6-1 and TRBJ2-7; 8 positions agree with TRBD1. The V gene's germline CDR1 is MNHNS and CDR2 SASEGT. V gave up 6 bases and J gave up 2 bases; unmatched junction bases: 9. The length of the CDR3 is 15 residues. CDR3 DNA: TGTGCCAGCAGGACATCCGGGACAGGCGCCTACGAGCAGTACTTC. It codes for CASRTSGTGAYEQYF.

The V gene is TRBV15, the J gene TRBJ2-1; tentatively, D is TRBD1 (5 bases). The CDR3 totals 15 residues. Trimming took off 1 base at V and 7 bases at J, with 14 bases between the two ends. The germline gives CDR1 LNHNV, CDR2 YYDKDF (reference sequence). In DNA form, the CDR3 reads TGTGCCACCAGCAGAGGGACATTTAGGGGAAATGAGCAGTTCTTC. It encodes CATSRGTFRGNEQFF.

This rearrangement joins TRBV24-1 to TRBJ1-1; TRBD1 agrees at 8 bases. The ends lost 7 bases at V and 1 base at J; junction bases unmatched: 4. The CDR3 runs 14 residues. Germline V CDR1 and CDR2: KGHDR, SFDVKD. The CDR3 DNA is TGTGCCACCAGCTCAGGGGGCCGGAACACTGAAGCTTTCTTT. Its protein is CATSSGGRNTEAFF.

The V gene is TRBV27, the J gene TRBJ1-6, with no clear D. Germline V gene data show CDR1 as MNHEY and CDR2 as SMNVEV (reference sequence). V shed 4 bases and J shed 8 bases, with 12 bases lying between them. The CDR3 consists of 14 residues. CDR3 amino acids: CASSSLYQDSPLHF. The CDR3 nucleotides are TGTGCCAGCAGTTCCCTATACCAAGATTCACCCCTCCACTTT.

Ten or more counts support this clonotype. The CDR3: CASRRAGGYEQYF. The CDR3 DNA follows: TGTGCCAGCAGGAGAGCGGGAGGTTACGAGCAGTACTTC. This rearrangement joins TRBV12-3 or TRBV12-4 to TRBJ2-7, with 9 bases that match TRBD2. With 6 bases clipped from V and 4 bases from J, the junction kept 4 bases outside the gene matches. The CDR3 extends over 13 amino acids.

This clonotype was found many times. The gene calls are TRBV20-1 and TRBJ2-1; 10 nucleotides agree with TRBD2. V was pared by 3 bases and J by 4 bases, with 12 bases of the junction left unmatched. This CDR3 has 17 residues. Germline V gives CDR1 DFQATT, CDR2 SNEGSKA (reference sequence). The chain's CDR3 is CSARMGEAGGKYNEQFF. In DNA form, the CDR3 reads TGCAGTGCTAGGATGGGAGAAGCGGGGGGGAAATACAATGAGCAGTTCTTC.